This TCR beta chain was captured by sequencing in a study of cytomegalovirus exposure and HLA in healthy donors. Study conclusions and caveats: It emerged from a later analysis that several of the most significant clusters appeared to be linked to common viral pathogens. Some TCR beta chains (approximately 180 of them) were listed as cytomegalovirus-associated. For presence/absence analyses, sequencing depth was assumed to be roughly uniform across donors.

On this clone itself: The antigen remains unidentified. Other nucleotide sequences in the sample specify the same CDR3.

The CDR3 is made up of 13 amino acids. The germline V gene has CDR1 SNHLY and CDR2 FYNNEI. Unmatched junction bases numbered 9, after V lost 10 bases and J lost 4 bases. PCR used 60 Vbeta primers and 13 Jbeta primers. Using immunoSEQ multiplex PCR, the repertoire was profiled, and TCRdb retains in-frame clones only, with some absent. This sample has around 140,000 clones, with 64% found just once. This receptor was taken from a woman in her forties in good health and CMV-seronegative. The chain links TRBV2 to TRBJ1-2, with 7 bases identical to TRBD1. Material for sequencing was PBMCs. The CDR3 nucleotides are TGTGCCACCTCGACAGGGCTGAGCTATGGCTACACCTTC. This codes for CATSTGLSYGYTF.